The source of this T cell receptor beta chain is a study of T cells in Graves' hyperthyroidism and ophthalmopathy. About the research overall: Sampling of peripheral blood happened at initial diagnosis, prior to any treatment.

This clonotype came up many times. Using RNA transcripts as the source, TCR beta CDR3 regions were amplified. The TCR CDR3 was amplified in a first-round RT-PCR using the HTBI primer set. Using its own MiXCR run on the multiplex PCR reads, TCRdb lists one record per CDR3 protein. The sample holds around 520,000 distinct CDR3 sequences; less than 25% are singletons and the top ten take around 11%. This TCR came from a woman in her twenties or thirties with Graves' ophthalmopathy. The specimen sequenced was blood.

Written as DNA, the CDR3 is TGTGCCAGCAGCTTACCGGGCGGGTACTATGGCTACACCTTC. It codes for CASSLPGGYYGYTF. The chain uses TRBV7-2 and TRBJ1-2; no firm D call. The CDR3 length is 14 residues. V was trimmed by 2 bases and J by 3 bases, leaving 10 bases between them. Germline-derived CDR1 and CDR2 are SGHTA and FQGNSA.